This T cell receptor (beta chain) was captured in a study of control samples from healthy donors and cancer patients. Libraries were prepared by immunoSEQ multiplex PCR; TCRdb keeps only in-frame clonotypes and omits some of them. The sample lists about 160,000 clones; roughly 94% were seen once. Trimming removed 0 bases from V and 0 bases from J, with 7 bases in between. This CDR3 spans 15 amino acids. In germline, CDR1 is SGHKS, CDR2 YYEKEE (reference sequence). Sequencing used PBMCs. The chain has TRBV5-5 and TRBJ1-3; D gene ambiguous. The source is a man in his sixties with colorectal cancer. CDR3 sequence: CASSLAGISGNTIYF. The CDR3 coding sequence is TGTGCCAGCAGCTTGGCCGGAATCTCTGGAAACACCATATATTTT.